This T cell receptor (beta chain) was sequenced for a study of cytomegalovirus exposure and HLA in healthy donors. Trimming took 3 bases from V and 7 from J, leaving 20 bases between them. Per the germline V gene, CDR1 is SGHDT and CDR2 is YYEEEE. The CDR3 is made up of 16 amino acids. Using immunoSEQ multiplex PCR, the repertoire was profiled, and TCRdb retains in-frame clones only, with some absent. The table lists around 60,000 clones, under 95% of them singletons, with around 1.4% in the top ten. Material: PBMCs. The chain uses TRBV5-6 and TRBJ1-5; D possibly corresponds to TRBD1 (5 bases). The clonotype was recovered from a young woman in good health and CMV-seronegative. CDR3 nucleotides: TGTGCCAGCAGCTCATGGATAGCGGGGGAGGGACAGCCCCAGCATTTT. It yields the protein CASSSWIAGEGQPQHF.